One sample yielded the 22 T cell receptor beta chains listed below, sequenced in a study of control samples from healthy donors and cancer patients. The protocol was immunoSEQ multiplex PCR, while the TCRdb copy is restricted to in-frame clones and leaves out a portion. The table has fewer than 200,000 clones, around 88% seen once; the top ten hold around 5%. Sequenced: blood. The receptors here all came from a woman younger than 45 in good health.

The chain combines TRBV7-8 with TRBJ1-5; D ambiguous. The length of the CDR3 is 14 residues. From germline, CDR1 is SGHVS and CDR2 FQNEAQ. V lost 5 bases, J lost 7 bases, and 15 bases lay in between. This CDR3 reads CASSRASREQPQHF. In DNA form, the CDR3 reads TGTGCCAGCAGCAGGGCCTCGAGGGAGCAGCCCCAGCATTTT.

V gene TRBV6-4 combines with J gene TRBJ2-3; TRBD2 matches 10 bases. This CDR3 comprises 16 residues. Germline loops: CDR1 MRHNA, CDR2 SNTAGT. The junction had 6 bases not matched to a gene; V was cut back by 5 bases and J by 1 base. The CDR3 DNA reads as TGTGCCAGCAGTCTTAGCGGGACTAGCGGCACAGATACGCAGTATTTT. Its protein product is CASSLSGTSGTDTQYF.

This rearrangement joins TRBV29-1 to TRBJ2-1; D not certain. CDR1 SQVTM and CDR2 ANQGSEA come from the germline V gene. V shed 4 bases and J shed 0 bases, with 10 bases lying between them. The CDR3 runs to 14 residues. Here the CDR3 DNA reads TGCAGCGTTGTTCGGTACTTCTCCTACAATGAGCAGTTCTTC. This encodes CSVVRYFSYNEQFF.

In DNA form, the CDR3 reads TGTGCCTGGAGTAAAGGACAGGGGGTACGTGAAGCTTTCTTT. The encoded protein is CAWSKGQGVREAFF. The chain links TRBV30 to TRBJ1-1; 10 bases are shared with TRBD1. The J segment lost 7 bases and the V segment lost 2 bases, leaving 7 bases of the junction unmatched. Germline values: CDR1 GTSNPN, CDR2 SVGIG (reference sequence). This CDR3 has 14 amino acids. Full variable domain (rest looked up from reference TRBV30 and TRBJ1-1): SQTIHQWPATLVQPVGSPLSLECTVEGTSNPNLYWYRQAAGRGLQLLFYSVGIGQISSEVPQNLSASRPQDRQFILSSKKLLLSDSGFYLCAWSKGQGVREAFFGQGTRLTVV.

This clone was picked up one time. The rearrangement links TRBV7-8 to TRBJ1-6; the match to TRBD1 covers 8 bases. V dropped 4 bases and J dropped 6; count of bases not matched to a gene: 5. Germline CDR1 is SGHVS and CDR2 is FQNEAQ. The CDR3 extends over 15 amino acids. CDR3 nucleotide sequence: TGTGCCAGCAGCTCCCGGACAGGGTTTAATTCACCCCTCCACTTT. Protein sequence: CASSSRTGFNSPLHF.

This clone was detected only a few times. This chain links TRBV6-6 with TRBJ1-5; tentatively, D is TRBD1 (5 bases). The CDR3 has 15 residues. Trimming removed 2 bases from V and 4 bases from J, with 12 bases in between. Looked up from germline, CDR1 is MNHNY and CDR2 is SVGAGI (reference sequence). CDR3 protein: CASSYEGLGNQPQHF. CDR3 DNA sequence: TGTGCCAGCAGTTACGAGGGGCTGGGGAATCAGCCCCAGCATTTT.

This rearrangement joins TRBV10-3 to TRBJ1-2, with 8 bases fitting TRBD1. CDR3 length: 15 residues. The V gene end was trimmed by 0 bases and the J gene end by 3 bases; junction bases not matched to a gene: 3. Germline CDR1 reads ENHRY; CDR2 reads SYGVKD. CDR3 protein: CAISESLQGDYGYTF. CDR3 DNA sequence: TGTGCCATCAGTGAGTCTCTACAGGGGGACTATGGCTACACCTTC.

The table lists this clone with a count of one. The chain recombines TRBV19 with TRBJ1-1; 7 bases map to TRBD1. Germline V gives CDR1 LNHDA, CDR2 SQIVND (reference sequence). V shed 6 bases, J shed 3 bases, and the junction held 7 bases outside the gene matches. The CDR3 is made up of 14 amino acids. The CDR3 nucleotides read TGTGCCAGTAGATCCGACAGGGCTGACACTGAAGCTTTCTTT. Its translation: CASRSDRADTEAFF.

This clone appeared a single time. This chain joins TRBV5-6 and TRBJ2-2, with D unclear. The CDR3 is made up of 17 amino acids. Trimming cost V 5 bases and J 3 bases, with 20 bases left between them. Per germline, CDR1 SGHDT and CDR2 YYEEEE. Written as DNA, the CDR3 is TGTGCCAGCAGTATCTCTGTCGGAGCCTGGGACACCGGGGAGCTGTTTTTT. It translates to CASSISVGAWDTGELFF.

This clone showed up just once. This chain links TRBV7-2 with TRBJ1-2; TRBD1 aligns across 11 bases. The CDR3 consists of 15 residues. The trim removed 5 bases at V and 4 bases at J, leaving 6 bases unmatched. Germline CDR1 SGHTA, CDR2 FQGNSA. The chain's CDR3 is CASSKEGQGVYGYTF. CDR3 sequence (DNA): TGTGCCAGCAGCAAAGAGGGACAGGGGGTCTATGGCTACACCTTC.

The chain employs TRBV5-1 and TRBJ1-2, with TRBD1 identical over 11 bases. This CDR3 has 13 amino acids. Germline V CDR1 and CDR2: SGHRS, YFSETQ. V gave up 4 bases and J gave up 7 bases; unmatched junction bases: 3. The CDR3 DNA follows: TGCGCCAGCAGCAGGGACAGGGGGTTTGGCTACACCTTC. It is translated as CASSRDRGFGYTF.

The chain recombines TRBV6-5 with TRBJ1-2, with D possibly TRBD1 on 5 matching bases. Germline V gene data show CDR1 as MNHEY and CDR2 as SVGAGI. This CDR3 comprises 13 residues. Trimming took 6 bases from V and 6 from J, leaving 14 bases between them. CDR3 in amino acids: CASSPWGLHGYTF. CDR3 in DNA: TGTGCCAGCAGCCCGTGGGGGTTGCATGGCTACACCTTC.

This chain links TRBV28 with TRBJ2-2; 8 bases map to TRBD2. CDR1 is MDHEN and CDR2 is SYDVKM in the germline V gene. CDR3 size: 14 residues. The V segment lost 7 bases and the J segment 4 bases; nucleotides outside the gene matches: 5. This CDR3 is CASKAGDITGELFF. CDR3 nucleotide sequence: TGTGCCAGCAAAGCGGGAGATATCACCGGGGAGCTGTTTTTT.

This clone was observed once. This chain links TRBV5-8 with TRBJ1-5; D is unclear. Per the germline V gene, CDR1 is SGHTS and CDR2 is YDEGEE. V lost 0 bases to trimming and J lost 9 bases, with 7 bases between them. The CDR3 contains 12 residues. The CDR3 spells CASSLEGLPQHF. The CDR3 DNA follows: TGTGCCAGCAGCTTGGAAGGGCTGCCCCAGCATTTT.

The V and J genes are TRBV7-9 and TRBJ2-7; 8 positions match TRBD2. The CDR3 has 15 amino acids. CDR1 is SEHNR, CDR2 FQNEAQ, per germline (reference sequence). V was pared by 4 bases and J by 3 bases, with 8 bases of the junction left unmatched. The CDR3: CASSSAPGLVYEQYF. The CDR3 bases are TGTGCCAGCAGCTCGGCTCCGGGACTAGTCTACGAGCAGTACTTC.

The chain couples TRBV9 to TRBJ1-1; D possibly corresponds to TRBD1 (5 bases). V was trimmed by 5 bases and J by 5 bases, leaving 19 bases between them. Germline CDR1 and CDR2: SGDLS and YYNGEE. The length of the CDR3 is 15 residues. CDR3 region: CASRPGGGPQTEAFF. The CDR3, as DNA: TGTGCCAGCAGGCCAGGTGGGGGTCCTCAAACTGAAGCTTTCTTT.

With regard to this clone: At the DNA level, this CDR3 is encoded by other sequences in the same sample as well. The V gene is TRBV7-9, the J gene TRBJ1-5; TRBD1 agrees at 9 bases. V was pared by 4 bases and J by 7 bases, with 2 bases of the junction left unmatched. The CDR3 covers 13 residues. The germline CDR1 and CDR2 sequences are SEHNR and FQNEAQ (reference sequence). This chain's CDR3 is CASSYGQGQPQHF. CDR3 DNA: TGTGCCAGCAGCTATGGACAGGGGCAGCCCCAGCATTTT.

The chain employs TRBV14 and TRBJ2-2; D may be TRBD2 (5 bases). Trimming removed 4 bases at V and 9 bases at J, with 15 bases between. The V gene's germline CDR1 is SGHDN and CDR2 FVKESK. CDR3 length equals 14 residues. The CDR3 nucleotides are TGTGCCAGCAGCCCGATAGACCCGGGGTGGGAGCTGTTTTTT. It specifies CASSPIDPGWELFF.

The chain joins TRBV27 to TRBJ2-7; no definite D call. The germline V gene encodes CDR1 MNHEY and CDR2 SMNVEV (reference sequence). The ends were cut back, 2 bases at V and 2 bases at J, with 7 bases in the middle. There are 13 residues in the CDR3. CDR3 in DNA: TGTGCCAGCAGTTTAAACAAGGCCTACGAGCAGTACTTC. Translating it yields CASSLNKAYEQYF.

The chain carries TRBV7-9 and TRBJ1-4; the match to TRBD1 covers 11 bases. There are 14 residues in the CDR3. Germline V gives CDR1 SEHNR, CDR2 FQNEAQ (reference sequence). V was pared by 7 bases and J by 6 bases, with 4 bases of the junction left unmatched. This CDR3 reads CASTRTGGDEKLFF. CDR3 nucleotide sequence: TGTGCCAGCACCAGGACAGGGGGCGATGAAAAACTGTTTTTT.

The chain combines TRBV6-5 with TRBJ2-2; no reliable D call. The germline V gene has CDR1 MNHEY and CDR2 SVGAGI. V was clipped by 7 bases and J by 8 bases, with 8 bases between them. CDR3 length: 11 amino acids. As DNA, the CDR3 is TGTGCCAGCATAGGGCAGGGGGAGCTGTTTTTT. Protein: CASIGQGELFF.

This chain connects TRBV9 to TRBJ1-3; tentative D call: TRBD1 (6 bases). The CDR3 is made up of 17 amino acids. Between the trimmed V and J ends, which lost 4 bases and 0 bases, there was a span of 17 bases. Germline V gene sequence: CDR1 SGDLS, CDR2 YYNGEE. The CDR3 region is CASSNTQTGNSGNTIYF. The CDR3 DNA reads TGTGCCAGCAGCAACACCCAAACAGGGAACTCTGGAAACACCATATATTTT.